This TCR beta chain was identified in a study of spatial heterogeneity in lung cancer. Overall study findings and caveats: Tumor mutation count correlated with how many alpha and beta TCRs expanded intratumorally.

This clonotype was found many times. The target antigen is unknown. TCR cDNA molecules each had a unique molecular identifier. TCRdb re-called the 5' RACE reads with MiXCR, one entry per CDR3 protein. The sample has fewer than 15,000 distinct CDR3 sequences, around 6.6% seen once; the top ten hold 3% to 3.5%. Time point of the sample: sample taken at primary tumor resection. There were roughly 72 donors, all of them untreated patients with early-stage non-small cell lung cancer. From tumor, nontumor lung or frozen PBMC, whole RNA was taken unsorted for sequencing. The CDR3 is 14 residues long. Per the germline V gene, CDR1 is SGHTA and CDR2 is FQGNSA. Germline trimming cut 3 bases from V and 5 bases from J; bases unmatched to any gene: 3.

The chain is built from TRBV7-2 and TRBJ2-5; 10 bases are shared with TRBD2. The sequencing used lung tumor tissue, collected at surgery. This TCR was sampled from a female donor with early-stage non-small cell lung cancer. The CDR3 DNA is TGTGCCAGCAGCTTTAGCGGGAGGAGTGAGACCCAGTACTTC. It yields the protein CASSFSGRSETQYF.